These 30 T cell receptor beta chains came from one sample sequenced in a study of T-cell reconstitution after alpha-beta-depleted transplantation in children. TCRbeta library preparation incorporated unique molecular identifiers. MiXCR, applied by TCRdb to the PCR reads, yields one record per CDR3 protein. Found here are some 200,000 distinct CDR3 sequences, over 5.5% of them singletons; the top ten hold about 2.9%. This specimen was PBMCs from the stem cell graft donor, taken from the stem cell graft. These receptors all come from a human donor who donated a stem cell graft to a child with Wiskott-Aldrich syndrome.

The chain combines TRBV4-3 with TRBJ2-3; no clear D gene. The CDR3 has 18 residues. The germline V and J ends were trimmed by 0 bases and 0 bases, with 16 bases remaining between them. In germline, CDR1 is LGHNA, CDR2 YSLEER. The CDR3 loop is CASSQDEGARYSTDTQYF. The DNA of the CDR3 is TGCGCCAGCAGCCAAGATGAAGGTGCGCGGTATAGCACAGATACGCAGTATTTT.

This clonotype was seen ten or more times. V is TRBV28 and J is TRBJ1-6, with D maybe TRBD1 (6 bases). CDR3 length: 14 residues. Trimming left V 11 bases short and J 6 bases short, with 17 bases between. CDR1 is MDHEN, CDR2 SYDVKM, per germline. The CDR3 reads CAWGGHSFNSPLHF. CDR3 sequence (DNA): TGTGCCTGGGGGGGACACTCTTTTAATTCACCCCTCCACTTT.

This clonotype was observed at least ten times. J is TRBJ2-3 and V is TRBV5-1; D might be TRBD1 (5 bases). V was pared by 0 bases and J by 4 bases, with 9 bases between. Germline CDR1 reads SGHRS; CDR2 reads YFSETQ. This CDR3 contains 14 residues. The CDR3 region is CASSLDRNSDTQYF. The CDR3 DNA reads TGCGCCAGCAGCTTGGACAGGAACTCAGATACGCAGTATTTT.

This clonotype was picked up many times. The genes are TRBV24-1 and TRBJ1-1; D is undetermined. The V and J ends lost 5 bases and 1 base respectively, with 7 bases between them. There are 13 residues in the CDR3. Germline V lookup: CDR1 KGHDR, CDR2 SFDVKD. The CDR3 sequence: CATSVEGNTEAFF. The CDR3 region has the DNA TGTGCCACCAGTGTTGAGGGGAACACTGAAGCTTTCTTT.

This clonotype was observed a handful of times. J is TRBJ1-2 and V is TRBV28; possible D gene TRBD1, 5 bases. Per the germline V gene, CDR1 is MDHEN and CDR2 is SYDVKM. This CDR3 region has 14 residues. V gave up 3 bases and J gave up 2 bases, with 10 bases separating them. The CDR3 protein is CASSFGARNYGYTF. DNA of the CDR3: TGTGCCAGCAGTTTTGGGGCAAGGAACTATGGCTACACCTTC.

This clonotype came up many times. This rearrangement joins TRBV29-1 to TRBJ2-5; D possibly uses TRBD1 or TRBD2 (5 bases each). The V end lost 5 bases, the J end lost 6 bases, and 19 bases lay between the germline ends. The length of the CDR3 is 14 residues. Germline assignment: CDR1 SQVTM and CDR2 ANQGSEA. CDR3 sequence: CSVSEGTKRQTQYF. DNA for the CDR3: TGCAGCGTTTCCGAAGGGACCAAAAGGCAGACCCAGTACTTC.

This clonotype has just a few counts. The chain is built from TRBV6-1 and TRBJ2-2, with 9 bases fitting TRBD1. This CDR3 has 15 residues. The J segment lost 3 bases and the V segment lost 8 bases, leaving 7 bases of the junction unmatched. CDR1 is MNHNS and CDR2 is SASEGT in the germline V gene. The CDR3 here is CASLRTGAYTGELFF. In DNA form, the CDR3 reads TGTGCCAGCCTTCGGACAGGGGCCTACACCGGGGAGCTGTTTTTT.

This clonotype was found many times. This chain connects TRBV24-1 to TRBJ2-2; 7 nucleotides line up with TRBD1. Germline V gene lookup returns CDR1 KGHDR and CDR2 SFDVKD. J gave up 2 bases and V 3 bases, and 5 bases lay outside the gene matches. The CDR3 spans 16 residues. The CDR3 loop is CATSDTRQGNTGELFF. In DNA, the CDR3 is TGTGCCACCAGTGATACCCGACAGGGAAACACCGGGGAGCTGTTTTTT.

This clonotype was recorded at least ten times. The rearrangement links TRBV5-6 to TRBJ1-2, with 7 bases that match TRBD1. The junction had 14 bases not matched to a gene; V was cut back by 6 bases and J by 6 bases. Germline values: CDR1 SGHDT, CDR2 YYEEEE. This CDR3 has 15 residues. Here the CDR3 reads CASTVETGHMDGYTF. CDR3 in DNA: TGTGCCAGCACCGTTGAGACAGGGCATATGGATGGCTACACCTTC.

The sample holds many counts of this clonotype. The genes are TRBV12-3 or TRBV12-4 and TRBJ2-2; 9 bases line up with TRBD1. V was clipped by 5 bases and J by 6 bases; unmatched bases: 7. This CDR3 spans 15 amino acids. DNA of the CDR3: TGTGCCAGCAGTCGACAGGGGGGTCTCGCCGGGGAGCTGTTTTTT. Its translation is CASSRQGGLAGELFF.

This clonotype was observed a single time. This chain joins TRBV2 and TRBJ1-1; the D gene is possibly TRBD1 (6 bases). The CDR3 is 16 residues long. Looked up from germline, CDR1 is SNHLY and CDR2 is FYNNEI. The V end lost 0 bases, the J end lost 0 bases, and 11 bases lay between the germline ends. CDR3: CASSEALPGVNTEAFF. CDR3 DNA: TGTGCCAGCAGTGAAGCGCTTCCAGGGGTGAACACTGAAGCTTTCTTT.

The J gene is TRBJ2-1, the V gene TRBV30; no clear D gene. The V gene's germline CDR1 is GTSNPN and CDR2 SVGIG (reference sequence). The CDR3 spans 13 residues. Trimming pared 1 base from V and 8 bases from J, leaving 12 bases between. The CDR3 protein is CAWSGTASDEQFF. The CDR3 DNA reads TGTGCCTGGAGTGGTACGGCGAGCGATGAGCAGTTCTTC.

The V gene is TRBV12-3 or TRBV12-4, the J gene TRBJ2-2, with D perhaps matching TRBD2 (5 bases). The ends were cut back, 5 bases at V and 3 bases at J, with 10 bases in the middle. This CDR3 has 14 residues. In DNA, the CDR3 is TGTGCCAGCAGTCTCCACGGGGACACCGGGGAGCTGTTTTTT. It specifies CASSLHGDTGELFF.

There are many counts of this clonotype. The chain carries TRBV7-2 and TRBJ2-3; unclear D gene. The CDR3 length is 14 residues. V was trimmed by 4 bases and J by 3 bases, leaving 11 bases between them. Germline V CDR1 and CDR2: SGHTA, FQGNSA. This CDR3 reads CASSSVFRTDTQYF. DNA of the CDR3: TGTGCCAGCAGCTCCGTTTTCAGAACAGATACGCAGTATTTT.

This clonotype came up many times. This rearrangement joins TRBV14 to TRBJ2-3, with TRBD2 matching 7 bases. The V gene's germline CDR1 is SGHDN and CDR2 FVKESK. This CDR3 has 17 residues. V shed 1 base, J shed 2 bases, and the junction held 9 bases outside the gene matches. The CDR3 DNA is TGTGCCAGCAGCCAAGTTGTTAGCGGGCGATCCACAGATACGCAGTATTTT. It translates to CASSQVVSGRSTDTQYF. The variable domain in full, with the rest retrieved from reference TRBV14 and TRBJ2-3, is EAGVTQFPSHSVIEKGQTVTLRCDPISGHDNLYWYRRVMGKEIKFLLHFVKESKQDESGMPNNRFLAERTGGTYSTLKVQPAELEDSGVYFCASSQVVSGRSTDTQYFGPGTRLTVL.

The sample holds many counts of this clonotype. V and J are TRBV6-4 and TRBJ2-3; 13 bases line up with TRBD2. This CDR3 region has 16 residues. The V gene end was trimmed by 2 bases and the J gene end by 7 bases; junction bases not matched to a gene: 6. Germline CDR1 MRHNA, CDR2 SNTAGT. The CDR3 bases are TGTGCCAGCAGTGACACCGGGACTAGCGGGGCGAATACGCAGTATTTT. Translated: CASSDTGTSGANTQYF.

This clonotype was detected many times. The chain links TRBV5-6 to TRBJ1-4, with TRBD1 as a possible D gene (5 bases). This CDR3 contains 14 residues. V lost 3 bases and J 4 bases, leaving 10 bases between the germline ends. In germline, CDR1 is SGHDT, CDR2 YYEEEE. The CDR3 protein is CASSSGTHNEKLFF. The CDR3, as DNA: TGTGCCAGCAGCTCGGGGACCCATAATGAAAAACTGTTTTTT.

In this sample, this clonotype turned up many times. The rearrangement uses TRBV12-3 or TRBV12-4 and TRBJ2-3, with D possibly being TRBD1 (7 bases). Trimming left V 3 bases short and J 6 bases short, with 10 bases between. This CDR3 is built from 13 residues. DNA for the CDR3: TGTGCCAGCAGTTTTTCAGGGGGGGATACGCAGTATTTT. Its protein is CASSFSGGDTQYF.

In this sample, this clonotype turned up many times. The V call is TRBV5-1, the J call TRBJ1-6; no clear D gene. The CDR3 runs 16 residues. Deletions cut 0 bases from V and 10 bases from J, with 17 bases between. Germline V gene lookup returns CDR1 SGHRS and CDR2 YFSETQ. CDR3 DNA sequence: TGCGCCAGCAGCTTGGGTGGTATCAACTCGGGCTCACCCCTCCACTTT. Its protein is CASSLGGINSGSPLHF. Full variable domain (outside the CDR3, taken from reference TRBV5-1 and TRBJ1-6): KAGVTQTPRYLIKTRGQQVTLSCSPISGHRSVSWYQQTPGQGLQFLFEYFSETQRNKGNFPGRFSGRQFSNSRSEMNVSTLELGDSALYLCASSLGGINSGSPLHFGNGTRLTVT.

Ten or more counts support this clonotype. CDR3 coding DNA: TGCAGCGTTGAAGCACAGGGGGCGGAAGATACGCAGTATTTT. Its protein product is CSVEAQGAEDTQYF. The chain combines TRBV29-1 with TRBJ2-3; TRBD1 matches at 9 bases. The germline V gene has CDR1 SQVTM and CDR2 ANQGSEA. The V segment lost 1 base and the J segment 5 bases; nucleotides outside the gene matches: 4. The CDR3 runs 14 residues.

This clonotype came up many times. This sequence joins TRBV2 and TRBJ2-7, with 7 bases lining up with TRBD1. V shed 6 bases and J 0 bases; nucleotides not matched to a gene: 2. The CDR3 is 13 residues long. Germline loops: CDR1 SNHLY, CDR2 FYNNEI. Written as DNA, the CDR3 is TGTGCCAGCAGAAGGGACAGCTCCTACGAGCAGTACTTC. Its protein product is CASRRDSSYEQYF.

This clonotype was seen ten or more times. The rearrangement links TRBV20-1 to TRBJ1-5, with 8 bases matching TRBD1. The CDR3 runs to 15 residues. CDR1 and CDR2 (germline): DFQATT, SNEGSKA (reference sequence). The ends lost 5 bases at V and 0 bases at J; junction bases unmatched: 6. CDR3 loop: CSARTGYGSNQPQHF. Written as DNA, the CDR3 is TGCAGTGCTCGGACAGGGTACGGTAGCAATCAGCCCCAGCATTTT.

This clonotype was detected only a few times. The chain recombines TRBV5-6 with TRBJ1-1; D is unclear. This CDR3 region has 14 residues. Per the germline V gene, CDR1 is SGHDT and CDR2 is YYEEEE. V lost 0 bases to trimming and J lost 1 base, with 7 bases between them. The chain's CDR3 is CASSLGRRNTEAFF. CDR3 nucleotides: TGTGCCAGCAGCTTGGGACGAAGGAACACTGAAGCTTTCTTT.

This clonotype was seen repeatedly, ten times or more. This sequence joins TRBV12-3 or TRBV12-4 and TRBJ2-1, with a possible D match to TRBD2 (6 bases). The CDR3 extends over 15 amino acids. V was shortened by 11 bases and J by 0 bases, with 17 bases between the two germline ends. The CDR3 region has the DNA TGTGCCGTCGCCGTTCACGGGAGCTCCTACAATGAGCAGTTCTTC. Translated: CAVAVHGSSYNEQFF.

The rearrangement uses TRBV10-3 and TRBJ2-3; the match to TRBD2 covers 10 bases. This CDR3 spans 14 amino acids. Germline CDR1 is ENHRY and CDR2 is SYGVKD. V lost 7 bases and J lost 6; bases outside the gene matches: 7. The CDR3, as DNA: TGTGCCATCAAGCTAGCGGGAGAATGGGATACGCAGTATTTT. Its protein product is CAIKLAGEWDTQYF.

This clonotype was counted only a few times. The V gene is TRBV2, the J gene TRBJ2-1; D unclear. The CDR3 has 16 amino acids. Germline CDR1 is SNHLY and CDR2 is FYNNEI. With 0 bases removed from V and 0 bases from J, the gap between germline ends came to 9 bases. As DNA, the CDR3 is TGTGCCAGCAGTGAAGCGGGCCTGCGCTCCTACAATGAGCAGTTCTTC. It specifies CASSEAGLRSYNEQFF.

The rearrangement links TRBV18 to TRBJ2-7; no clear D gene. Germline-derived CDR1 and CDR2 are KGHSH and LQKENI. The CDR3 is 14 residues long. The V end lost 3 bases, the J end lost 3 bases, and 12 bases lay between the germline ends. CDR3 bases: TGTGCCAGCTCACCCGAATTAGAGATCTACGAGCAGTACTTC. This gives the protein CASSPELEIYEQYF.

This clonotype showed up many times. The chain employs TRBV5-1 and TRBJ2-1; no clear D gene. The germline V and J ends were trimmed by 0 bases and 10 bases, with 11 bases remaining between them. CDR1 SGHRS and CDR2 YFSETQ come from the germline V gene. This CDR3 has 13 residues. The CDR3 region has the DNA TGCGCCAGCAGCTTGGAAGGATTGGGCGAGCAGTTCTTC. Residues: CASSLEGLGEQFF.

CDR3 region: CASSQGGDRGDEQFF. In nucleotides, the CDR3 is TGTGCCAGCAGCCAAGGTGGGGACAGAGGGGATGAGCAGTTCTTC. V is TRBV3-1 and J is TRBJ2-1; TRBD1 matches at 7 bases. V trimming: 1 base; J trimming: 8 bases; junction bases outside the gene matches: 8. Germline assignment: CDR1 LGHDT and CDR2 YNNKEL (reference sequence). The CDR3 consists of 15 residues.

This clonotype was detected ten times or more. V and J are TRBV27 and TRBJ1-2; D remains unclear. CDR3 length equals 10 residues. Looked up from germline, CDR1 is MNHEY and CDR2 is SMNVEV (reference sequence). Between the trimmed V and J ends, which lost 8 bases and 3 bases, there was a span of 4 bases. The CDR3 loop reads CASWYYGYTF. CDR3 bases: TGTGCCAGCTGGTACTATGGCTACACCTTC.